This entry lists 14 T cell receptor beta chains sequenced from one sample in a study of control samples from healthy donors and cancer patients. Sequencing was performed with immunoSEQ multiplex PCR; in TCRdb, only in-frame clones are kept and a portion is missing. The sample lists tens of thousands of clones, 85% to 90% occurring once. Sequencing input: PBMCs. The receptors shown here come from a woman aged 45-60 years with colorectal cancer.

The chain joins TRBV5-1 to TRBJ2-3; 13 bases are a match to TRBD2. The CDR3 extends over 17 amino acids. Germline V gene data show CDR1 as SGHRS and CDR2 as YFSETQ. The V and J ends lost 0 bases and 6 bases, in that order; junction bases with no gene match: 7. This CDR3 reads CASSLGLAGGGKDTQYF. The CDR3 DNA reads as TGCGCCAGCAGCTTGGGACTAGCGGGGGGCGGAAAGGATACGCAGTATTTT.

The chain recombines TRBV14 with TRBJ2-3, with D possibly TRBD1 on 5 matching bases. Germline V CDR1 and CDR2: SGHDN, FVKESK. This CDR3 spans 15 amino acids. V was trimmed by 5 bases and J by 3 bases, leaving 15 bases between them. The CDR3 region is CASSAIRVTTDTQYF. Written as DNA, the CDR3 is TGTGCCAGCAGCGCAATCAGGGTAACAACAGATACGCAGTATTTT.

V usage is TRBV24-1 and J usage is TRBJ2-2; D ambiguous. This CDR3 has 15 residues. The V end was cut by 4 bases, the J end by 1 base, with 9 bases between. CDR1 is KGHDR and CDR2 is SFDVKD in the germline V gene. The CDR3 here is CATSDPFENTGELFF. For the CDR3, the DNA is TGTGCCACCAGTGACCCCTTTGAGAACACCGGGGAGCTGTTTTTT.

This clone was recorded only once. This sequence joins TRBV10-2 and TRBJ1-2, with D possibly matching TRBD1 (5 bases). This CDR3 region has 13 residues. Trimming cost V 6 bases and J 8 bases, with 16 bases left between them. The germline CDR1 and CDR2 sequences are WSHSY and SAAADI. CDR3 residues: CASRATGLGGYTF. The DNA for the CDR3 is TGCGCCAGCAGGGCTACAGGCTTAGGGGGCTACACCTTC.

The chain has TRBV5-1 and TRBJ2-5; D possibly uses TRBD1 or TRBD2 (6 bases each). Per germline, CDR1 SGHRS and CDR2 YFSETQ. The CDR3 covers 13 residues. V was shortened by 0 bases and J by 10 bases, with 13 bases between the two germline ends. CDR3 nucleotide sequence: TGCGCCAGCAGCTTGGGACAGGAGGGGCTCCAGTACTTC. This encodes CASSLGQEGLQYF.

The chain employs TRBV6-1 and TRBJ2-5; no reliable D call. Trimming removed 0 bases at V and 7 bases at J, with 9 bases between. Germline CDR1 is MNHNS and CDR2 is SASEGT. This CDR3 has 13 residues. This chain's CDR3 is CASSEAASWTQYF. The CDR3 nucleotides are TGTGCCAGCAGTGAAGCGGCCAGCTGGACCCAGTACTTC.

This chain links TRBV28 with TRBJ1-1; the D is unclear. This CDR3 spans 15 amino acids. The V and J ends lost 8 bases and 1 base respectively, with 17 bases between them. Germline V gene sequence: CDR1 MDHEN, CDR2 SYDVKM. CDR3 sequence reads: CASVGREKPNTEAFF. CDR3 nucleotides: TGTGCCAGCGTGGGGAGGGAGAAACCGAACACTGAAGCTTTCTTT.

This clone was seen a few times. The chain is built from TRBV5-1 and TRBJ1-2; unclear D gene. V was clipped by 0 bases and J by 5 bases, with 14 bases between them. CDR3 length: 15 amino acids. CDR1 and CDR2 (germline): SGHRS, YFSETQ. The CDR3 loop is CASSLARLGDYGYTF. The CDR3, as DNA: TGCGCCAGCAGCTTGGCGAGGTTGGGAGATTATGGCTACACCTTC. The variable domain in full, completed from reference TRBV5-1 and TRBJ1-2, reads KAGVTQTPRYLIKTRGQQVTLSCSPISGHRSVSWYQQTPGQGLQFLFEYFSETQRNKGNFPGRFSGRQFSNSRSEMNVSTLELGDSALYLCASSLARLGDYGYTFGSGTRLTVV.

This sequence joins TRBV2 and TRBJ2-5; 11 nucleotides match TRBD2. Unmatched junction bases numbered 5, after V lost 7 bases and J lost 4 bases. The CDR3 is 14 amino acids. The germline gives CDR1 SNHLY, CDR2 FYNNEI. Here the CDR3 reads CASKPTSGGETQYF. The CDR3 DNA reads TGTGCCAGCAAGCCCACTAGCGGGGGAGAGACCCAGTACTTC.

The chain recombines TRBV3-1 (or the pseudogene TRBV3-2) with TRBJ2-4; TRBD2 aligns across 12 bases. J was trimmed by 2 bases and V by 9 bases; bases with no gene match: 5. Germline V gene data show CDR1 as LGHDT and CDR2 as YNNKEL (reference sequence). This CDR3 is built from 15 residues. The CDR3 spells CASSTSGGTKNIQYF. The CDR3 region has the DNA TGTGCCAGTTCGACTAGCGGGGGTACCAAAAACATTCAGTACTTC.

The CDR3 reads CASSLGVQETQYF. CDR3 in DNA: TGTGCCAGCAGCTTAGGAGTCCAAGAGACCCAGTACTTC. This rearrangement joins TRBV7-9 to TRBJ2-5; D is undetermined. This CDR3 contains 13 residues. V lost 1 base, J lost 1 base, and 4 bases lay in between. Germline V gene sequence: CDR1 SEHNR, CDR2 FQNEAQ (reference sequence).

V gene TRBV5-1 combines with J gene TRBJ2-3, with D possibly matching TRBD2 (6 bases). The V and J ends lost 5 bases and 0 bases respectively, with 10 bases between them. From germline, CDR1 is SGHRS and CDR2 YFSETQ. The CDR3 is made up of 14 amino acids. The CDR3 DNA reads as TGCGCCAGCAGGGAGGGTGGTAGCACAGATACGCAGTATTTT. Translating gives CASREGGSTDTQYF. Variable domain in full (rest from reference TRBV5-1 and TRBJ2-3): KAGVTQTPRYLIKTRGQQVTLSCSPISGHRSVSWYQQTPGQGLQFLFEYFSETQRNKGNFPGRFSGRQFSNSRSEMNVSTLELGDSALYLCASREGGSTDTQYFGPGTRLTVL.

This sequence joins TRBV20-1 and TRBJ1-6; D might be TRBD1 (5 bases). There are 14 residues in the CDR3. Trimming removed 3 bases from V and 7 bases from J, with 13 bases in between. CDR1 and CDR2 (germline): DFQATT, SNEGSKA (reference sequence). CDR3: CSASRGTGNSPLHF. CDR3 coding DNA: TGCAGTGCTAGTCGGGGGACGGGGAATTCACCCCTCCACTTT.

This clone was picked up a small number of times. The chain carries TRBV6-1 and TRBJ1-3, with D hard to call. In germline, CDR1 is MNHNS, CDR2 SASEGT. V was clipped by 2 bases and J by 4 bases, with 9 bases between them. The CDR3 totals 14 residues. CDR3 protein: CASSESTPGNTIYF. Here the CDR3 DNA reads TGTGCCAGCAGTGAATCCACACCCGGAAACACCATATATTTT.